This paragraph reports one T cell receptor (beta chain). These data are taken from a study of shared clonotypes between healthy human individuals. The table came from immunoSEQ multiplex PCR; TCRdb's copy has only in-frame clones and leaves some out. The repertoire holds some 2 million clones, with roughly 94% as singletons. Naivety among CD8 cells was defined by CD45RO negativity and positive CCR7 selection, thereby excluding terminally differentiated effector memory CD45RA+ cells. Donors, healthy HIV-negative adults, lacked recent acute infections or vaccinations. Adult Caucasians living in Nashville, Tennessee made up all of the donors. Germline values: CDR1 SEHNR, CDR2 FQNEAQ (reference sequence). Trimming cost V 4 bases and J 0 bases, with 9 bases left between them. The CDR3 sequence is 14 residues long.

The J gene is TRBJ1-1, the V gene TRBV7-9; D may be TRBD1 (5 bases). The sequence was collected from a man between 18 and 29 years old in good health. The sequencing input was naive CD8+ T cells sorted from blood. This CDR3 is CASSSRDVNTEAFF. Written as DNA, the CDR3 is TGTGCCAGCAGCTCCAGGGACGTGAACACTGAAGCTTTCTTT.